A selection of T cell receptor beta chains follows, all from one sample in a study of identical twins. TCRdb itself ran the 5' RACE reads through MiXCR, one entry per CDR3 protein. This table has fewer than 800,000 distinct CDR3 sequences, about 7.1% appearing once. This same sample was also part of a study on yellow fever vaccine responses in identical twins.

Source material: PBMCs. These receptors all stem from a woman in her late teens or twenties in good health. CDR3s include the opening cysteine and the closing phenylalanine or tryptophan.

V gene: TRBV27; J gene: TRBJ2-4; CDR3 protein: CASSLSWGVSKNIQYF
V gene: TRBV13; J gene: TRBJ1-6; CDR3 protein: CASSWGQGSRNSPLHF
V gene: TRBV12-3/TRBV12-4; J gene: TRBJ1-3; CDR3 protein: CASRLGSVSGNTIYF
V gene: TRBV12-3/TRBV12-4; J gene: TRBJ1-1; CDR3 protein: CASSWGQGAIEAFF
V gene: TRBV7-2; J gene: TRBJ1-6; CDR3 protein: CATLPLTGVGSPLHF
V gene: TRBV18; J gene: TRBJ1-4; CDR3 protein: CASSPRSTDANEKLFF
V gene: TRBV28; J gene: TRBJ2-1; CDR3 protein: CASSRQTGGSYNEQFF
V gene: TRBV27; J gene: TRBJ2-2; CDR3 protein: CASQDGRQANTGELFF
V gene: TRBV6-1; J gene: TRBJ2-5; CDR3 protein: CASSVSYGQTQYF
V gene: TRBV11-2; J gene: TRBJ2-5; CDR3 protein: CASSLVLAGGKQETQYF
V gene: TRBV5-4; J gene: TRBJ2-3; CDR3 protein: CASSSWTGGTDTQYF
V gene: TRBV7-8; J gene: TRBJ2-3; CDR3 protein: CASNLLAGSTDTQYF
V gene: TRBV6-5; J gene: TRBJ1-1; CDR3 protein: CASSYSDTGEAFF
V gene: TRBV15; J gene: TRBJ2-3; CDR3 protein: CATSGGGLAFDTQYF
V gene: TRBV29-1; J gene: TRBJ2-1; CDR3 protein: CSHNSGGSYNEQFF
V gene: TRBV11-2; J gene: TRBJ2-1; CDR3 protein: CASKGQGDNEQLF
V gene: TRBV6-1; J gene: TRBJ2-1; CDR3 protein: CASSLASSPFF
V gene: TRBV13; J gene: TRBJ2-1; CDR3 protein: CACRPGLAAFTPTYNEQFF
V gene: TRBV6-1; J gene: TRBJ2-2; CDR3 protein: CATSFGTGELFF
V gene: TRBV4-2; J gene: TRBJ2-5; CDR3 protein: CASSQEGKTQYF
V gene: TRBV5-1; J gene: TRBJ1-5; CDR3 protein: CASRLDRGGQPQHF
V gene: TRBV7-3; J gene: TRBJ2-2; CDR3 protein: CASSLTASGKPGELFF
V gene: TRBV20-1; J gene: TRBJ1-6; CDR3 protein: CSASATGNDSPLHF
V gene: TRBV9; J gene: TRBJ2-1; CDR3 protein: CASSPRTSSSYNEQFF